The 13 T cell receptor beta chains below were found in one sample sequenced in a study of T-cell reconstitution after alpha-beta-depleted transplantation in children. Library preparation (for TCRbeta) was performed with unique molecular identifiers. TCRdb re-derived calls from the PCR reads in MiXCR, one entry per CDR3 protein. Of around 680,000 distinct CDR3 sequences listed, approximately 16% are singletons. The sample was PBMCs from the stem cell graft donor, taken from the stem cell graft. Every receptor here comes from a human donor who donated a stem cell graft to a child with acute myeloid leukemia.

This clonotype was detected a few times. The rearrangement uses TRBV12-3 or TRBV12-4 and TRBJ2-5; D remains ambiguous. Trimming removed 4 bases from V and 5 bases from J, with 14 bases in between. CDR3 length: 14 residues. CDR3 region: CASSSIRSPETQYF. The DNA for the CDR3 is TGTGCCAGCAGTTCGATTCGGAGTCCGGAGACCCAGTACTTC.

The V call is TRBV10-1, the J call TRBJ1-2; D ambiguous. The CDR3 is 14 amino acids. Germline V gene data show CDR1 as WNHNN and CDR2 as SYGVQD (reference sequence). V lost 5 bases to trimming and J lost 10 bases, with 20 bases between them. CDR3 nucleotides: TGCGCCAGCAGTCTTCCGGACGGGAACTCAGACTACACCTTC. Translating it yields CASSLPDGNSDYTF.

The chain carries TRBV12-3 or TRBV12-4 and TRBJ2-5; D tentatively fits TRBD1 or TRBD2 (6 bases each). The CDR3 consists of 18 residues. V was pared by 5 bases and J by 0 bases, with 22 bases between. For the CDR3, the DNA is TGTGCCAGCAGTCACCCCGGGGGCCAGGGACCGTACCAAGAGACCCAGTACTTC. Amino acid sequence: CASSHPGGQGPYQETQYF.

This clonotype was counted many times. The V gene is TRBV10-1, the J gene TRBJ2-1; D is unclear. In germline, CDR1 is WNHNN, CDR2 SYGVQD (reference sequence). Trimming took off 4 bases at V and 3 bases at J, with 7 bases between the two ends. This CDR3 spans 13 amino acids. The CDR3 sequence: CASSADFYNEQFF. CDR3 coding DNA: TGCGCCAGCAGTGCCGACTTCTACAATGAGCAGTTCTTC.

In this sample, this clonotype turned up many times. V gene TRBV24-1 combines with J gene TRBJ2-7; TRBD1 might be the D (6 bases). Trimming left V 2 bases short and J 2 bases short, with 12 bases between. CDR3 length: 15 residues. Germline loops: CDR1 KGHDR, CDR2 SFDVKD. CDR3 loop: CATSDSAGDPYEQYF. The CDR3 DNA sequence: TGTGCCACCAGTGATTCGGCAGGGGATCCCTACGAGCAGTACTTC.

This clonotype has just a few counts. This chain uses TRBV7-2 with TRBJ2-7; the D gene could be TRBD1 or TRBD2 (6 bases each). Germline CDR1 is SGHTA and CDR2 is FQGNSA. The CDR3 runs to 15 residues. V shed 6 bases and J shed 5 bases, with 20 bases lying between them. CDR3 in amino acids: CASRGGNPTRDEQYF. In DNA, the CDR3 is TGTGCCAGCAGGGGGGGCAACCCGACGCGCGACGAGCAGTACTTC. Using reference TRBV7-2 and TRBJ2-7 for the parts outside the CDR3, the full variable domain is GAGVSQSPSNKVTEKGKDVELRCDPISGHTALYWYRQSLGQGLEFLIYFQGNSAPDKSGLPSDRFSAERTGGSVSTLTIQRTQQEDSAVYLCASRGGNPTRDEQYFGPGTRLTVT.

The rearrangement links TRBV28 to TRBJ2-4; D is possibly TRBD2 (5 bases). This CDR3 region has 16 residues. The V end lost 5 bases, the J end lost 7 bases, and 21 bases lay between the germline ends. CDR1 and CDR2 (germline): MDHEN, SYDVKM. The CDR3 loop is CASSIPGNPSRNIQYF. The CDR3 DNA reads TGTGCCAGCAGTATACCGGGAAACCCTTCGAGGAACATTCAGTACTTC.

This clonotype has at least ten counts. The V call is TRBV5-1, the J call TRBJ1-4; the D gene is possibly TRBD1 (6 bases). Germline assignment: CDR1 SGHRS and CDR2 YFSETQ. There are 16 residues in the CDR3. Between the trimmed V and J ends, which lost 4 bases and 5 bases, there was a span of 18 bases. The CDR3 nucleotides read TGCGCCAGCAGCCCAAGCCTACAGGGAGGGAATGAAAAACTGTTTTTT. As protein: CASSPSLQGGNEKLFF.

The rearrangement joins TRBV5-1 to TRBJ1-1; D remains ambiguous. Germline assignment: CDR1 SGHRS and CDR2 YFSETQ. This CDR3 spans 13 amino acids. V was pared by 4 bases and J by 5 bases, with 12 bases between. The CDR3 loop reads CASSPELLTEAFF. In DNA, the CDR3 is TGCGCCAGCAGCCCTGAGTTACTTACTGAAGCTTTCTTT.

This clonotype was seen ten or more times. The V call is TRBV27, the J call TRBJ1-5; 9 positions agree with TRBD1. Germline V gene sequence: CDR1 MNHEY, CDR2 SMNVEV (reference sequence). The CDR3 loop spans 14 amino acids. V was pared by 6 bases and J by 4 bases, with 4 bases of the junction left unmatched. CDR3 sequence reads: CASRTGGRNQPQHF. The DNA for the CDR3 is TGTGCCAGCAGGACAGGGGGGAGGAATCAGCCCCAGCATTTT.

This clonotype was detected many times. V gene TRBV20-1 combines with J gene TRBJ2-5; possible D gene TRBD2, 6 bases. The V end lost 5 bases, the J end lost 0 bases, and 7 bases lay between the germline ends. Germline V CDR1 and CDR2: DFQATT, SNEGSKA (reference sequence). The CDR3 extends over 12 amino acids. CDR3 sequence: CSASGDQETQYF. CDR3 coding DNA: TGCAGTGCTTCGGGGGACCAAGAGACCCAGTACTTC.

The chain carries TRBV5-5 and TRBJ1-1; 9 nucleotides line up with TRBD1. The CDR3 spans 14 residues. The V gene end was trimmed by 6 bases and the J gene end by 1 base; junction bases not matched to a gene: 4. Germline V CDR1 and CDR2: SGHKS, YYEKEE (reference sequence). The CDR3 loop is CASTSQGANTEAFF. CDR3 in DNA: TGTGCCAGCACCTCACAGGGGGCGAACACTGAAGCTTTCTTT.

In its sample, this clonotype was seen many times. The chain couples TRBV12-3 or TRBV12-4 to TRBJ2-5; D not resolved. The CDR3 has 14 residues. The V and J ends lost 2 bases and 1 base respectively, with 8 bases between them. The DNA for the CDR3 is TGTGCCAGCAGTTTAATGGGCACCCAAGAGACCCAGTACTTC. Protein sequence: CASSLMGTQETQYF.